This entry is about one T cell receptor (beta chain). This sample was taken from a study of T cell responses to AZD1222 COVID-19 vaccine. The data were produced by immunoSEQ multiplex PCR, yet TCRdb's version contains in-frame clones alone and is incomplete. The sample yields roughly 110,000 clones, more than 70% seen once. This CDR3 is 16 amino acids long. Trimming shortened V by 1 base and J by 1 base, and 12 bases separated the two germline ends. Germline assignment: CDR1 SGHNT and CDR2 YYREEE (reference sequence). The TCR originated in an adult who received the AZD1222 COVID-19 vaccine. The sample was peripheral blood, taken 28 days after the second AZD1222 dose. The rearrangement links TRBV5-4 to TRBJ2-4; D gene uncertain. The CDR3 DNA is TGTGCCAGCAGCTTGTTGAGTACCCCCGCCAAAAACATTCAGTACTTC. This translates into CASSLLSTPAKNIQYF.